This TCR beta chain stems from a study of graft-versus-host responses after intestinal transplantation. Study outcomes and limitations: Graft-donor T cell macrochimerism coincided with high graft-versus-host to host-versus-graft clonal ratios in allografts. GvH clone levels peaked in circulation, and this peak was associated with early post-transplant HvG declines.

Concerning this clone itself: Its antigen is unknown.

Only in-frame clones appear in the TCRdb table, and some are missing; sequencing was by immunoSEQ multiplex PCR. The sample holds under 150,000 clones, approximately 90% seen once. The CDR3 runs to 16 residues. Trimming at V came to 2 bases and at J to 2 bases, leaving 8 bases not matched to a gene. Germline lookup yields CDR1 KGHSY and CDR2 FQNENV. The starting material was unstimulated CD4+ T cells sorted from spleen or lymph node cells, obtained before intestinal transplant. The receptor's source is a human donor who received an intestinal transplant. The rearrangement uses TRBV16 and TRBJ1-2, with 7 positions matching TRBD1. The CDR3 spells CASSQKNRGVNYGYTF. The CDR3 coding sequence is TGTGCCAGCAGCCAAAAAAACAGGGGAGTCAACTATGGCTACACCTTC.